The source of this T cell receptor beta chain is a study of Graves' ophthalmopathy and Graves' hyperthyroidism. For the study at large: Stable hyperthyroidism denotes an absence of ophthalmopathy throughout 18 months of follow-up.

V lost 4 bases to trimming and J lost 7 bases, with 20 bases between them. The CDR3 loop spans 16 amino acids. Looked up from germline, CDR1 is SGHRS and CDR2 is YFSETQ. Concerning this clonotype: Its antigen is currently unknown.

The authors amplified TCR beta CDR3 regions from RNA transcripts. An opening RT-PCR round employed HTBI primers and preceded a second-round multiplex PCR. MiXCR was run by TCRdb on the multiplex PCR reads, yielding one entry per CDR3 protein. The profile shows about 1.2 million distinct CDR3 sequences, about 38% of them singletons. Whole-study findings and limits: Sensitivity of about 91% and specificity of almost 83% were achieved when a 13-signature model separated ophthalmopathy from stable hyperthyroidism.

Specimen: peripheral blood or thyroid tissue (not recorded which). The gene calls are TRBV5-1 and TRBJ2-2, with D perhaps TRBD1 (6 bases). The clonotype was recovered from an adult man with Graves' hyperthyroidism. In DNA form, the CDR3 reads TGCGCCAGCAGCCGCGAAGGACCAGGGGTCAGCGGGGAGCTGTTTTTT. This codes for CASSREGPGVSGELFF. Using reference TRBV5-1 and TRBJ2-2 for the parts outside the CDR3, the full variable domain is KAGVTQTPRYLIKTRGQQVTLSCSPISGHRSVSWYQQTPGQGLQFLFEYFSETQRNKGNFPGRFSGRQFSNSRSEMNVSTLELGDSALYLCASSREGPGVSGELFFGEGSRLTVL.